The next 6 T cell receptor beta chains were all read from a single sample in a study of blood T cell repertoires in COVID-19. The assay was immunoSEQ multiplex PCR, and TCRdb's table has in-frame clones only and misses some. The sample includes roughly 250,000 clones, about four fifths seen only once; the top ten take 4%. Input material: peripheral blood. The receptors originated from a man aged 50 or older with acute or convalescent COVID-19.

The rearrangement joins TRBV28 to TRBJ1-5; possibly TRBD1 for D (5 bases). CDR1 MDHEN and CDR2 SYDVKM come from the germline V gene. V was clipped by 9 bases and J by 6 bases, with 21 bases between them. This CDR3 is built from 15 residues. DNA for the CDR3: TGTGCCAGTCACTTTGGGGGGGTACCAAGTCAGCCCCAGCATTTT. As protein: CASHFGGVPSQPQHF.

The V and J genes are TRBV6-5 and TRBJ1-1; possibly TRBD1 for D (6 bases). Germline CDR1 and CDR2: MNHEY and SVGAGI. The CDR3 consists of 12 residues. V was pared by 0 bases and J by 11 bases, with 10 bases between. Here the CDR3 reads CASSYSTGVAFF. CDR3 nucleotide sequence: TGTGCCAGCAGTTACTCGACAGGTGTGGCTTTCTTT.

CDR3 residues: CASSQDQGDRGEKLFF. CDR3 in DNA: TGTGCCAGCAGCCAAGACCAAGGGGACAGGGGTGAAAAACTGTTTTTT. The chain joins TRBV4-2 to TRBJ1-4; TRBD1 matches at 10 bases. The J segment lost 7 bases and the V segment lost 0 bases, leaving 5 bases of the junction unmatched. Germline loops: CDR1 LGHNA, CDR2 YNFKEQ. The CDR3 consists of 16 residues.

DNA for the CDR3: TGTGCCAGCAGTCCGGGACAGGACAACTATGGCTACACCTTC. It encodes CASSPGQDNYGYTF. The chain is built from TRBV5-6 and TRBJ1-2; TRBD1 matches 8 bases. CDR3 length: 14 amino acids. Germline-derived CDR1 and CDR2 are SGHDT and YYEEEE. Losses at the gene ends were 5 bases for V and 2 bases for J; bases not matched to a gene: 5.

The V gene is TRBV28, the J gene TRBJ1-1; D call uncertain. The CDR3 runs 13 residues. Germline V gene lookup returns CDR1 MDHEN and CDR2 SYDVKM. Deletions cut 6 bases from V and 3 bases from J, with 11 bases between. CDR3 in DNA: TGTGCCAGCAGGGGATTCGGGGACACTGAAGCTTTCTTT. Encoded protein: CASRGFGDTEAFF. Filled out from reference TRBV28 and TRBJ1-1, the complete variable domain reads DVKVTQSSRYLVKRTGEKVFLECVQDMDHENMFWYRQDPGLGLRLIYFSYDVKMKEKGDIPEGYSVSREKKERFSLILESASTNQTSMYLCASRGFGDTEAFFGQGTRLTVV.

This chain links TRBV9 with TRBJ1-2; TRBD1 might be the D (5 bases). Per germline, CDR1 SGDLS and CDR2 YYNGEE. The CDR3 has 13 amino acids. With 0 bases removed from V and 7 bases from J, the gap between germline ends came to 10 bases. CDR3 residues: CASSVVGGSGYTF. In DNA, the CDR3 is TGTGCCAGCAGCGTAGTGGGGGGATCTGGCTACACCTTC.